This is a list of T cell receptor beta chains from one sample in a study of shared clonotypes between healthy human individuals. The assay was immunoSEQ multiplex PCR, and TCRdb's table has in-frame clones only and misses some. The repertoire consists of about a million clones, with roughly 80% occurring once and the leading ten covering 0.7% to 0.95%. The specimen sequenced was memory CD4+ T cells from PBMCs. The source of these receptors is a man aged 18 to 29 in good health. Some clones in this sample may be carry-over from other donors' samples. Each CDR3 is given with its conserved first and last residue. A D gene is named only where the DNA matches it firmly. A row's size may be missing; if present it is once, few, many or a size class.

CDR3 protein: CASSVGGGSYNEQFF; CDR3 DNA: TGTGCCAGCAGCGTAGGAGGGGGCTCCTACAATGAGCAGTTCTTC; V gene: TRBV9; J gene: TRBJ2-1; D gene: -; clone size: -
CDR3 protein: CASSLGQVSGGAFF; CDR3 DNA: TGTGCCAGCAGCCTGGGACAGGTTAGCGGTGGGGCTTTCTTT; V gene: TRBV7-8; J gene: TRBJ1-1; D gene: TRBD1; clone size: -
CDR3 protein: CASSLGPGQGGQYF; CDR3 DNA: TGTGCCAGCAGTTTAGGCCCGGGACAGGGTGGACAGTACTTC; V gene: TRBV28; J gene: TRBJ2-7; D gene: TRBD1; clone size: -
CDR3 protein: CAIRTGNTGELFF; CDR3 DNA: TGTGCCATCAGGACGGGCAACACCGGGGAGCTGTTTTTT; V gene: TRBV19; J gene: TRBJ2-2; D gene: -; clone size: -
CDR3 protein: CASSRQTETEAFF; CDR3 DNA: TGTGCCAGCAGCCGTCAGACGGAAACTGAAGCTTTCTTT; V gene: TRBV14; J gene: TRBJ1-1; D gene: -; clone size: -
CDR3 protein: CAAGTNLDTQYF; CDR3 DNA: TGTGCCGCGGGGACTAATTTAGATACGCAGTATTTT; V gene: TRBV28; J gene: TRBJ2-3; D gene: TRBD2; clone size: -
CDR3 protein: CASSQLGPIGGYEQYF; CDR3 DNA: TGTGCCAGCAGCCAACTCGGGCCGATAGGGGGCTACGAGCAGTACTTC; V gene: TRBV5-5; J gene: TRBJ2-7; D gene: -; clone size: -
CDR3 protein: CASSSNPGTGYPKNIQYF; CDR3 DNA: TGTGCCAGCAGTTCGAACCCCGGGACAGGCTATCCCAAAAACATTCAGTACTTC; V gene: TRBV28; J gene: TRBJ2-4; D gene: TRBD1; clone size: -
CDR3 protein: CASSLRDSYEQYF; CDR3 DNA: TGCGCCAGCAGCTTGCGAGACAGCTACGAGCAGTACTTC; V gene: TRBV5-1; J gene: TRBJ2-7; D gene: -; clone size: once
CDR3 protein: CASSLQLAGTDTQYF; CDR3 DNA: TGTGCCAGCAGTCTTCAACTAGCGGGCACGGATACGCAGTATTTT; V gene: TRBV14; J gene: TRBJ2-3; D gene: TRBD2; clone size: -
CDR3 protein: CASSPLNQPQHF; CDR3 DNA: TGTGCCAGCAGCCCCCTAAATCAGCCCCAGCATTTT; V gene: TRBV27; J gene: TRBJ1-5; D gene: -; clone size: few
CDR3 protein: CASSLGYEQYF; CDR3 DNA: TGTGCCAGCAGTCTAGGGTACGAGCAGTACTTC; V gene: TRBV6-5; J gene: TRBJ2-7; D gene: -; clone size: -
CDR3 protein: CASSPPPRGPGTDTQYF; CDR3 DNA: TGCGCCAGCAGCCCACCTCCCCGAGGGCCGGGCACAGATACGCAGTATTTT; V gene: TRBV5-1; J gene: TRBJ2-3; D gene: -; clone size: -
CDR3 protein: CASSRGSYNEQFF; CDR3 DNA: TGTGCCAGCAGCCGGGGCTCCTACAATGAGCAGTTCTTC; V gene: TRBV11-1; J gene: TRBJ2-1; D gene: -; clone size: -
CDR3 protein: CASSQDFPGGSTGELFF; CDR3 DNA: TGCGCCAGCAGCCAAGATTTCCCGGGAGGGTCCACCGGGGAGCTGTTTTTT; V gene: TRBV4-3; J gene: TRBJ2-2; D gene: TRBD2; clone size: once
CDR3 protein: CASSPGQMNTEAFF; CDR3 DNA: TGTGCCAGCAGCCCGGGACAGATGAACACTGAAGCTTTCTTT; V gene: TRBV5-4; J gene: TRBJ1-1; D gene: TRBD1; clone size: -
CDR3 protein: CASSQGRRDTIYF; CDR3 DNA: TGTGCCAGCAGCCAGGGGCGGAGGGACACCATATATTTT; V gene: TRBV4-2; J gene: TRBJ1-3; D gene: -; clone size: many
CDR3 protein: CASSEVGGVRGGGISTDTQYF; CDR3 DNA: TGTGCCAGCAGTGAAGTGGGGGGGGTTAGAGGTGGCGGTATTAGCACAGATACGCAGTATTTT; V gene: TRBV6-1; J gene: TRBJ2-3; D gene: TRBD2; clone size: few
CDR3 protein: CASRPGTSGSYNEQFF; CDR3 DNA: TGCGCCAGCAGGCCCGGGACTAGCGGATCCTACAATGAGCAGTTCTTC; V gene: TRBV10-2; J gene: TRBJ2-1; D gene: TRBD2; clone size: -
CDR3 protein: CATSRAWGYEQYF; CDR3 DNA: TGTGCCACCAGCAGAGCGTGGGGCTACGAGCAGTACTTC; V gene: TRBV15; J gene: TRBJ2-7; D gene: -; clone size: -
CDR3 protein: CASSLTGRGWYEQYF; CDR3 DNA: TGTGCCAGCAGCTTAACCGGCAGGGGTTGGTACGAGCAGTACTTC; V gene: TRBV13; J gene: TRBJ2-7; D gene: -; clone size: -
CDR3 protein: CASSLDRGTRWYEQYF; CDR3 DNA: TGTGCCAGTAGTCTTGACCGCGGGACTAGGTGGTACGAGCAGTACTTC; V gene: TRBV19; J gene: TRBJ2-7; D gene: TRBD2; clone size: -